The clone carrying this T cell receptor beta chain was seen ten or more times. Antigen specificity is unknown. RNA transcripts gave rise to amplified TCR beta CDR3 regions. Researchers ran a first-round RT-PCR on the TCR CDR3 using the HTBI primer set. In TCRdb, the multiplex PCR reads were re-called with MiXCR into one record per CDR3 protein. The sample has some 510,000 distinct CDR3 sequences; less than 25% are singletons. The data were obtained in a study of T cells in Graves' hyperthyroidism and ophthalmopathy. Study as a whole: At the time of initial diagnosis and before any treatment, peripheral blood was collected. Points from the study as a whole: Most thyroid clonotypes expanded above 0.001 were also detected in blood.

Graves' hyperthyroidism is called stable when ophthalmopathy does not progress within 18 months. The diagnoses drew upon clinical symptoms, serum thyroxine and TRAb, thyroid ultrasound and orbital computed tomography. CDR3 length: 13 residues. The germline gives CDR1 SGHVS, CDR2 FNYEAQ. V lost 4 bases, J lost 1 base, and 7 bases lay in between. The sequenced sample consisted of blood. This chain links TRBV7-6 with TRBJ1-1; D is undetermined. This receptor was identified in a young man with Graves' hyperthyroidism. CDR3: CASSYTANTEAFF. The CDR3 nucleotides are TGTGCCAGCAGCTATACTGCGAACACTGAAGCTTTCTTT.